The rows below give T cell receptor beta chains drawn from one sample of a study of cytomegalovirus exposure and HLA in healthy donors. Sequencing was performed with immunoSEQ multiplex PCR; in TCRdb, only in-frame clones are kept and a portion is missing. Recorded for this sample: approximately 120,000 clones. The sample taken for sequencing was PBMCs. These receptors all stem from a man aged 25 to 40 in good health and CMV-seronegative. The CDR3 runs from the conserved cysteine through the conserved F or W.

J gene,V gene,CDR3 protein
TRBJ2-7,TRBV6-1,CASRPGQVYEQYF
TRBJ1-1,TRBV5-1,CASRSPNSGNTEAFF
TRBJ1-5,TRBV15,CATSRADRRSQHF
TRBJ2-7,TRBV6-1,CASSEGAGLSEQYF
TRBJ2-3,TRBV5-1,CASNLEGRTDTQYF
TRBJ2-7,TRBV13,CASSWGQLDEQYF
TRBJ1-1,TRBV7-6,CASSLGRPGGVKGTEAFF
TRBJ2-7,TRBV5-6,CASNLPGGRSYEQYF
TRBJ2-3,TRBV25-1,CASQGTSGKNTQYF
TRBJ2-2,TRBV9,CASSVATQGDTGELFF
TRBJ2-3,TRBV29-1,CSVENRKTAVVTDTQYF
TRBJ2-2,TRBV6-6,CASGISKRETGELFF
TRBJ2-3,TRBV29-1,CSAHLDTQYF